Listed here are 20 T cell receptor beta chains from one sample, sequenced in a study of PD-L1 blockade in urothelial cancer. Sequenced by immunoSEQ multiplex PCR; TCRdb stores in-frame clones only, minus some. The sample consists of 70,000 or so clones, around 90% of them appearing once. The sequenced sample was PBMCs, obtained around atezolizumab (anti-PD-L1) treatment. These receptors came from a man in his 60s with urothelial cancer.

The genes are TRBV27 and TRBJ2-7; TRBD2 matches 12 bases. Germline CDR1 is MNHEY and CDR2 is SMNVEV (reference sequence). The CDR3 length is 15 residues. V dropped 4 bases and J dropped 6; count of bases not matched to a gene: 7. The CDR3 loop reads CASSSTSGRRSEQYF. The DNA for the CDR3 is TGTGCCAGCAGTTCAACTAGCGGGAGGAGGTCCGAGCAGTACTTC.

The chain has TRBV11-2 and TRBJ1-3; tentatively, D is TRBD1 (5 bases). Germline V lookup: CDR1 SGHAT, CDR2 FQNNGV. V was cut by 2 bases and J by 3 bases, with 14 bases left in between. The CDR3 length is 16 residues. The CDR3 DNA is TGTGCCAGCAGCTTACGGGGGGTCGGGGGTGGAAACACCATATATTTT. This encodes CASSLRGVGGGNTIYF.

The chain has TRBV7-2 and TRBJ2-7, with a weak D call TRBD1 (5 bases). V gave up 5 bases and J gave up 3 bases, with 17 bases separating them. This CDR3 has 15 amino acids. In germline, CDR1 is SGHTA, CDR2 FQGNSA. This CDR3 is CASSPAGSRIYEQYF. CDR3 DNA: TGTGCCAGCAGCCCCGCAGGGTCGCGGATCTACGAGCAGTACTTC.

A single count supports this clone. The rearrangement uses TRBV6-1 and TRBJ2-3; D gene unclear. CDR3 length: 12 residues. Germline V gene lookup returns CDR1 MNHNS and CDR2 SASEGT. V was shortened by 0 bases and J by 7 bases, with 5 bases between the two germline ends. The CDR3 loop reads CASSEARYTQYF. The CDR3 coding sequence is TGTGCCAGCAGTGAAGCGAGATATACGCAGTATTTT.

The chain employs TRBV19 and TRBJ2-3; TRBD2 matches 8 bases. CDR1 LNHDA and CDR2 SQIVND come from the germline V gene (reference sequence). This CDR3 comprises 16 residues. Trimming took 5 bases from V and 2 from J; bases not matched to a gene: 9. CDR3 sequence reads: CASSPGSGEDTDTQYF. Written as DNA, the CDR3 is TGTGCCAGTAGTCCCGGTAGCGGGGAGGACACAGATACGCAGTATTTT.

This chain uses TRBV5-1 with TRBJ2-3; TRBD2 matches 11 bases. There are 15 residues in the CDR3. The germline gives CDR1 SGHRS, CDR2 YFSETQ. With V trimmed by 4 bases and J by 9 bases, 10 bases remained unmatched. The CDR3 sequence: CASSLQTSGGATQYF. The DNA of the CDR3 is TGCGCCAGCAGCCTACAAACTAGCGGGGGCGCGACGCAGTATTTT.

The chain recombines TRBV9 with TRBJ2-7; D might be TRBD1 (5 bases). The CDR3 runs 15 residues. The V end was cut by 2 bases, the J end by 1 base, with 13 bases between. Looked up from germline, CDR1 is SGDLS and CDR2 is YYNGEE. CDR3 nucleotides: TGTGCCAGCAGCGTGGCTCCAGGGCCGTCCTACGAGCAGTACTTC. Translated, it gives CASSVAPGPSYEQYF.

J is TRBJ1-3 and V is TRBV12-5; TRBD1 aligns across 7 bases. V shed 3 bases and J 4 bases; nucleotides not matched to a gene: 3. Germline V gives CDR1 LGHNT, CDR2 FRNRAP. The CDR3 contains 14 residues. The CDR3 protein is CASGLGTEGNTIYF. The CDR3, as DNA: TGTGCTAGTGGTTTAGGGACAGAAGGAAACACCATATATTTT.

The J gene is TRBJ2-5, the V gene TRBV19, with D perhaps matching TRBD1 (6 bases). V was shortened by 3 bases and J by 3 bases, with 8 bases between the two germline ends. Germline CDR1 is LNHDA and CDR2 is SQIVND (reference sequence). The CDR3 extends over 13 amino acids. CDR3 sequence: CASSMNREETQYF. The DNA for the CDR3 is TGTGCCAGTAGTATGAACAGGGAAGAGACCCAGTACTTC. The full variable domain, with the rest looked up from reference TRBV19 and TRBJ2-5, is DGGITQSPKYLFRKEGQNVTLSCEQNLNHDAMYWYRQDPGQGLRLIYYSQIVNDFQKGDIAEGYSVSREKKESFPLTVTSAQKNPTAFYLCASSMNREETQYFGPGTRLLVL.

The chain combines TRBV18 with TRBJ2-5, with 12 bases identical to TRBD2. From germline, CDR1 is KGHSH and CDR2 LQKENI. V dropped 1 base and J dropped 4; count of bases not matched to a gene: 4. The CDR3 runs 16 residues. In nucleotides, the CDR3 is TGTGCCAGCTCACCACTCGAGACTAGCGGGAGAGAGACCCAGTACTTC. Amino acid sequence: CASSPLETSGRETQYF.

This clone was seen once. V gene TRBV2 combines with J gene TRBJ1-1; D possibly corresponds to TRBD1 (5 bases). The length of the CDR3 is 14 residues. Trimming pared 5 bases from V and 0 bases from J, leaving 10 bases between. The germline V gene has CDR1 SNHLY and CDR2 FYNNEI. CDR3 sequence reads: CASSSRVMNTEAFF. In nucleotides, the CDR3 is TGTGCCAGCAGTAGCAGGGTAATGAACACTGAAGCTTTCTTT.

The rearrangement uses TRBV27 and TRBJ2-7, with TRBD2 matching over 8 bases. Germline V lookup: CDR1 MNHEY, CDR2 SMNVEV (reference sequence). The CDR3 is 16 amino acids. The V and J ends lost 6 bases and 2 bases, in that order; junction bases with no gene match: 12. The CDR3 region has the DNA TGTGCCAGCAGCTTCGGCGGGGGGTTTACGGCCTACGAGCAGTACTTC. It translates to CASSFGGGFTAYEQYF.

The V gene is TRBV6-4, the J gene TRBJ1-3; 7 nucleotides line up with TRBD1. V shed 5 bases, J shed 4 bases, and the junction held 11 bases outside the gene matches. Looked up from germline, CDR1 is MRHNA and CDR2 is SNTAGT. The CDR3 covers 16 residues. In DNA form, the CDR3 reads TGTGCCAGCAGTATACGCAAGGGGGCTTCGGGAAACACCATATATTTT. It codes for CASSIRKGASGNTIYF.

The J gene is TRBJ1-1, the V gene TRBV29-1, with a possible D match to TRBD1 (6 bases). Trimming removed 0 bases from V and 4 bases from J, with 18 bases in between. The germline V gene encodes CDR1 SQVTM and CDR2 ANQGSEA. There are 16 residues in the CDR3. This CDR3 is CSVEDISEGGITEAFF. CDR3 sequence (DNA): TGCAGCGTTGAAGATATATCAGAAGGGGGTATCACTGAAGCTTTCTTT.

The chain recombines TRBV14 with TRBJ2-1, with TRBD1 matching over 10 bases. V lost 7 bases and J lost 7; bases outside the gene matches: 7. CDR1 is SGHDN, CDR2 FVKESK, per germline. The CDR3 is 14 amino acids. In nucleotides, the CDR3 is TGTGCCAGCACGGACAGGGGGGTAATGAATGAGCAGTTCTTC. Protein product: CASTDRGVMNEQFF.

This CDR3 reads CASSLSPVTSGNNEQFF. CDR3 sequence (DNA): TGTGCCAGCAGCTTAAGTCCGGTAACTAGCGGAAACAATGAGCAGTTCTTC. The chain employs TRBV7-3 and TRBJ2-1; 8 nucleotides match TRBD2. There are 17 residues in the CDR3. Unmatched junction bases numbered 10, after V lost 1 base and J lost 5 bases. Germline CDR1 is SGHTA and CDR2 is FQGTGA.

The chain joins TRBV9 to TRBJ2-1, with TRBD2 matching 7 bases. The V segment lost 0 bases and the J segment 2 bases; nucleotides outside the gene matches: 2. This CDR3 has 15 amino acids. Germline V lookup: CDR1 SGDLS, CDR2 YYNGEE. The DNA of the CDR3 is TGTGCCAGCAGCGTAGGCGGGAGTACCTACAATGAGCAGTTCTTC. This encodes CASSVGGSTYNEQFF. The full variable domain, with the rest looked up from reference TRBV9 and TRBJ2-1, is DSGVTQTPKHLITATGQRVTLRCSPRSGDLSVYWYQQSLDQGLQFLIQYYNGEERAKGNILERFSAQQFPDLHSELNLSSLELGDSALYFCASSVGGSTYNEQFFGPGTRLTVL.

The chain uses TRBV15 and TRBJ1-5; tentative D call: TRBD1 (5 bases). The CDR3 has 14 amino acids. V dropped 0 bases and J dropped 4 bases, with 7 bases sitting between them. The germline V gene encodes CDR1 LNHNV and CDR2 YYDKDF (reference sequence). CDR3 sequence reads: CATSREQVNQPQHF. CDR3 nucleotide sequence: TGTGCCACCAGCAGAGAACAGGTTAATCAGCCCCAGCATTTT.

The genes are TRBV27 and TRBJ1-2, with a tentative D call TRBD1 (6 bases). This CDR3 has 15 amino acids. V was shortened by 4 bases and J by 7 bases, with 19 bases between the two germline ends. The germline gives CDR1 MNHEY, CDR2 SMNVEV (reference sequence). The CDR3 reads CASSSKIQGNRGYTF. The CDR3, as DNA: TGTGCCAGCAGTTCAAAAATACAGGGAAACCGTGGCTACACCTTC.

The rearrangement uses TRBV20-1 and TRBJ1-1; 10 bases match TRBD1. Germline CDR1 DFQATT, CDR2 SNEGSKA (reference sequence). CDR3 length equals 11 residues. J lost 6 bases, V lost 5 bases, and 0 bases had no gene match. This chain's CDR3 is CSAGTGAEAFF. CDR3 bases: TGCAGTGCTGGGACAGGGGCTGAAGCTTTCTTT.